These 21 T cell receptor beta chains came from one sample sequenced in a study of cytomegalovirus exposure and HLA in healthy donors. Primers: 60 Vbeta forward and 13 Jbeta reverse. Measured with immunoSEQ multiplex PCR; TCRdb has only the in-frame clones, and not every one. The table has 150,000 to 200,000 clones, 68% seen once; the top ten hold around 3%. Sequenced material: PBMCs. Source of these receptors: a woman aged 40 to 50 in good health and CMV-seropositive.

J is TRBJ1-4 and V is TRBV25-1, with 7 bases aligning to TRBD1. The CDR3 extends over 16 amino acids. In germline, CDR1 is MGHDK, CDR2 SYGVNS. The V segment lost 3 bases and the J segment 4 bases; nucleotides outside the gene matches: 8. CDR3 sequence (DNA): TGTGCCAGCAGTGAGGGAACAGGGGCCTATAATGAAAAACTGTTTTTT. The encoded protein is CASSEGTGAYNEKLFF.

The rearrangement uses TRBV7-9 and TRBJ2-7, with 9 bases fitting TRBD2. The germline CDR1 and CDR2 sequences are SEHNR and FQNEAQ (reference sequence). This CDR3 has 15 residues. V was pared by 5 bases and J by 3 bases, with 8 bases of the junction left unmatched. As DNA, the CDR3 is TGTGCCAGCAGCGTTAGCGGGAGCATGAGCTACGAGCAGTACTTC. Its translation is CASSVSGSMSYEQYF.

This clone has a handful of counts. The chain carries TRBV7-2 and TRBJ1-2, with unresolved D. The CDR3 totals 14 residues. The V end was cut by 2 bases, the J end by 1 base, with 8 bases between. CDR1 SGHTA and CDR2 FQGNSA come from the germline V gene. CDR3 in amino acids: CASSLTDHNYGYTF. The CDR3 nucleotides are TGTGCCAGCAGCTTAACAGACCATAACTATGGCTACACCTTC.

This clone showed up just a few times. CDR3 coding DNA: TGTGCCAGCAGCTCGAAGGGAGGGACTGAAGCTTTCTTT. Protein sequence: CASSSKGGTEAFF. This chain links TRBV7-8 with TRBJ1-1; the D is unclear. Trimming left V 4 bases short and J 5 bases short, with 11 bases between. The CDR3 has 13 amino acids. Germline assignment: CDR1 SGHVS and CDR2 FQNEAQ.

The chain carries TRBV7-6 and TRBJ1-1, with D perhaps matching TRBD1 (5 bases). CDR1 is SGHVS, CDR2 FNYEAQ, per germline. V was trimmed by 5 bases and J by 5 bases, leaving 18 bases between them. The CDR3 spans 15 residues. CDR3: CASSAGPPGRTEAFF. CDR3 nucleotides: TGTGCCAGCAGCGCTGGCCCCCCAGGGAGGACTGAAGCTTTCTTT.

The genes are TRBV7-9 and TRBJ1-4, with a possible D match to TRBD1 (5 bases). CDR3 length: 13 residues. Trimming took 4 bases from V and 3 from J, leaving 6 bases between them. The germline gives CDR1 SEHNR, CDR2 FQNEAQ (reference sequence). The CDR3 reads CASSWGANEKLFF. In DNA form, the CDR3 reads TGTGCCAGCAGCTGGGGGGCTAATGAAAAACTGTTTTTT.

The chain has TRBV10-3 and TRBJ1-1; 7 positions agree with TRBD1. V shed 1 base, J shed 1 base, and the junction held 6 bases outside the gene matches. This CDR3 is built from 16 residues. Looked up from germline, CDR1 is ENHRY and CDR2 is SYGVKD. CDR3 coding DNA: TGTGCCATCAGTGAGTTGGAGACAGGGCAGAACACTGAAGCTTTCTTT. Amino acids: CAISELETGQNTEAFF.

The chain employs TRBV19 and TRBJ2-7; D is perhaps TRBD1 (6 bases). Germline CDR1 is LNHDA and CDR2 is SQIVND (reference sequence). The CDR3 extends over 15 amino acids. Between the trimmed V and J ends, which lost 4 bases and 2 bases, there was a span of 15 bases. The CDR3 DNA reads as TGTGCCAGTAGTAGGACGGACAGCACGACCTACGAGCAGTACTTC. Amino acid sequence: CASSRTDSTTYEQYF. Full variable domain (outside the CDR3, taken from reference TRBV19 and TRBJ2-7): DGGITQSPKYLFRKEGQNVTLSCEQNLNHDAMYWYRQDPGQGLRLIYYSQIVNDFQKGDIAEGYSVSREKKESFPLTVTSAQKNPTAFYLCASSRTDSTTYEQYFGPGTRLTVT.

This clone has only one observation. This chain joins TRBV7-6 and TRBJ1-4; D perhaps matches TRBD1 (5 bases). The CDR3 spans 14 residues. The V end lost 5 bases, the J end lost 10 bases, and 17 bases lay between the germline ends. Germline CDR1 SGHVS, CDR2 FNYEAQ. CDR3 residues: CASSQTEPPGKLFF. The CDR3 nucleotides are TGTGCCAGCAGCCAGACAGAACCGCCGGGAAAACTGTTTTTT.

The rearrangement links TRBV29-1 to TRBJ2-1; 8 bases align to TRBD2. Germline CDR1 is SQVTM and CDR2 is ANQGSEA. With 6 bases clipped from V and 0 bases from J, the junction kept 16 bases outside the gene matches. The CDR3 is 18 amino acids. The CDR3 coding sequence is TGCAGCGTGAGGGGACTAGAAAGTGGGGGGAGCTCCTACAATGAGCAGTTCTTC. Translation gives CSVRGLESGGSSYNEQFF.

The chain carries TRBV28 and TRBJ1-2; 7 nucleotides line up with TRBD1. V gave up 2 bases and J gave up 4 bases; unmatched junction bases: 4. Germline V gene lookup returns CDR1 MDHEN and CDR2 SYDVKM. CDR3 length equals 14 residues. Here the CDR3 reads CASSLGTVPYGYTF. DNA of the CDR3: TGTGCCAGCAGTTTAGGGACAGTTCCCTATGGCTACACCTTC.

The rearrangement links TRBV18 to TRBJ2-1; TRBD2 matches at 8 bases. The CDR3 is 16 residues long. The ends lost 3 bases at V and 2 bases at J; junction bases unmatched: 6. Germline loops: CDR1 KGHSH, CDR2 LQKENI. For the CDR3, the DNA is TGTGCCAGCTCACCGACGGGGCGGGAGGCCTACAATGAGCAGTTCTTC. Amino acid sequence: CASSPTGREAYNEQFF.

This clone has only a few counts. The chain combines TRBV27 with TRBJ2-1; TRBD2 agrees at 9 bases. This CDR3 is built from 16 residues. Germline CDR1 is MNHEY and CDR2 is SMNVEV (reference sequence). Losses at the gene ends were 7 bases for V and 3 bases for J; bases not matched to a gene: 10. The CDR3 nucleotides read TGTGCCAGCACCCCCCGGGGAGCGGGAGGCTACAATGAGCAGTTCTTC. Translating gives CASTPRGAGGYNEQFF.

The chain recombines TRBV7-2 with TRBJ1-1, with TRBD1 as a possible D gene (5 bases). V lost 0 bases, J lost 4 bases, and 12 bases lay in between. Germline loops: CDR1 SGHTA, CDR2 FQGNSA. The CDR3 is made up of 15 amino acids. The CDR3 protein is CASSLAAQDGTEAFF. The CDR3 DNA sequence: TGTGCCAGCAGCTTAGCGGCACAGGATGGCACTGAAGCTTTCTTT.

CDR3 nucleotide sequence: TGTGCCAGCTCACCGGGACAGGGGTTTTCTGGGGCCAACGTCCTGACTTTC. This translates into CASSPGQGFSGANVLTF. The chain carries TRBV18 and TRBJ2-6, with 10 bases lining up with TRBD1. The CDR3 has 17 amino acids. The J segment lost 1 base and the V segment lost 3 bases, leaving 3 bases of the junction unmatched. Germline V gives CDR1 KGHSH, CDR2 LQKENI.

The rearrangement joins TRBV5-4 to TRBJ1-1, with D tentatively TRBD1 (5 bases). The CDR3 spans 12 residues. Deletions cut 4 bases from V and 4 bases from J, with 8 bases between. Germline V gene data show CDR1 as SGHNT and CDR2 as YYREEE (reference sequence). For the CDR3, the DNA is TGTGCCAGCAGCGGGGGGGGCACTGAAGCTTTCTTT. Protein: CASSGGGTEAFF.

The CDR3 sequence: CASTRGGLHEKLFF. The DNA for the CDR3 is TGTGCCAGTACCCGAGGGGGTTTGCATGAAAAACTGTTTTTT. V usage is TRBV19 and J usage is TRBJ1-4; possibly TRBD1 for D (6 bases). V was clipped by 7 bases and J by 6 bases, with 15 bases between them. The CDR3 runs to 14 residues. CDR1 is LNHDA and CDR2 is SQIVND in the germline V gene (reference sequence).

This clone turned up a few times. This sequence joins TRBV18 and TRBJ2-4, with 7 bases aligning to TRBD2. The germline V gene encodes CDR1 KGHSH and CDR2 LQKENI. J was trimmed by 9 bases and V by 4 bases; bases with no gene match: 9. The CDR3 length is 14 residues. The CDR3 spells CASSHPGLGGIQYF. The CDR3 bases are TGTGCCAGCTCACACCCCGGACTAGGCGGCATTCAGTACTTC.

The chain is built from TRBV27 and TRBJ2-7, with 7 bases matching TRBD1. The J segment lost 4 bases and the V segment lost 6 bases, leaving 15 bases of the junction unmatched. Germline values: CDR1 MNHEY, CDR2 SMNVEV (reference sequence). This CDR3 spans 16 amino acids. The CDR3, as DNA: TGTGCCAGCAGCTCCTCGAACAGGGGACGACCTTACGAGCAGTACTTC. It encodes CASSSSNRGRPYEQYF.

The CDR3 reads CASSDRGRLLGEQYF. CDR3 bases: TGTGCCAGCAGTGACAGGGGACGACTCCTAGGCGAGCAGTACTTC. This rearrangement joins TRBV6-1 to TRBJ2-5; TRBD1 is a possible D gene (6 bases). Matching the DNA end better, TRBJ2-7 makes the J call doubtful. The CDR3 runs to 15 residues. The germline gives CDR1 MNHNS, CDR2 SASEGT.

With regard to this clone: A junction boundary mismatches the germline segment, possibly from a read error. The chain uses TRBV2 and TRBJ1-2; the match to TRBD1 covers 9 bases. Germline CDR1 and CDR2: SNHLY and FYNNEI. This CDR3 is built from 14 residues. CDR3 region: CASSETGGVDGYPF. The DNA of the CDR3 is TGTGCCAGCAGTGAAACAGGGGGCGTCGATGGCTACCCCTTC.